A selection of T cell receptor beta chains follows, all from one sample in a study of CD4 and CD8 cells across lung adenocarcinoma regions. MiXCR, applied by TCRdb to the PCR reads, yields one record per CDR3 protein. The data show approximately 19,000 distinct CDR3 sequences, over 50% seen once. The specimen was CD8+ T cells from the center of a lung tumor. These receptors were taken from a female donor with lung adenocarcinoma. The CD4 and CD8 labels of this study may be unreliable. CDR3s include the opening cysteine and the closing phenylalanine or tryptophan. Fields, in order: clone size, J gene, V gene, D gene, CDR3 protein, CDR3 DNA. A D gene is named only where the DNA matches it firmly. Expanded clones are given a class, and other clones once, few, many or no size at all.

-	TRBJ2-7	TRBV6-1	-	CASRRASAYEQYF	TGTGCCAGCAGGCGGGCTTCCGCCTACGAGCAGTACTTC
-	TRBJ1-6	TRBV4-1	TRBD1	CASSLETGKSSPLHF	TGCGCCAGCAGCCTAGAGACAGGGAAGTCTTCACCCCTCCACTTT
-	TRBJ2-4	TRBV27	-	CASSRAGTWAKNIQYF	TGTGCCAGCAGTCGAGCGGGGACATGGGCCAAAAACATTCAGTACTTC
few	TRBJ2-5	TRBV6-1	TRBD1	CASSLQGAYTETQYF	TGTGCCAGCAGTCTTCAGGGGGCGTACACTGAGACCCAGTACTTC
-	TRBJ2-3	TRBV10-1	-	CATRPCAKNTQYF	TGCGCCACGAGGCCCTGCGCCAAAAATACGCAGTATTTT
many	TRBJ2-3	TRBV10-1	TRBD2	CASSGGTSGTDTQYF	TGCGCCAGCAGTGGGGGGACTAGCGGCACAGATACGCAGTATTTT
-	TRBJ2-4	TRBV27	-	CGSSPGLGAKNIQYF	TGTGGCAGCAGTCCGGGGCTGGGAGCCAAAAACATTCAGTACTTC
few	TRBJ2-1	TRBV10-2	TRBD2	CASSDRAGDYNEQFF	TGCGCCAGCAGTGACAGAGCGGGGGACTACAATGAGCAGTTCTTC
few	TRBJ1-4	TRBV7-2	-	CASSLDREKLFF	TGTGCCAGCAGCTTGGACCGTGAAAAACTGTTTTTT
-	TRBJ2-6	TRBV10-3	-	CATLTGSSGANVLTF	TGTGCCACTCTGACAGGTTCCTCTGGGGCCAACGTCCTGACTTTC
many	TRBJ2-7	TRBV12-3/TRBV12-4	TRBD2	CASSYAGTSSAEQYF	TGTGCCAGCAGTTACGCCGGGACTAGCTCGGCCGAGCAGTACTTC
-	TRBJ2-3	TRBV10-3	-	CAISESGWDTDTQYF	TGTGCCATCAGTGAGTCTGGGTGGGACACAGATACGCAGTATTTT
-	TRBJ2-4	TRBV6-1	-	CASRRRGEDMQYF	TGTGCCAGCAGACGGAGAGGGGAAGATATGCAGTACTTC
-	TRBJ1-2	TRBV6-1	TRBD1	CASTQGGSNYGYTF	TGTGCCAGCACCCAGGGGGGGTCCAACTATGGCTACACCTTC
many	TRBJ1-1	TRBV12-3/TRBV12-4	-	CASSLSGGTEAFF	TGTGCCAGCAGTTTATCAGGAGGTACTGAAGCTTTCTTT
-	TRBJ2-5	TRBV6-1	TRBD2	CASSGEGLAGAGQYF	TGTGCCAGCAGTGGAGAGGGACTAGCGGGAGCGGGGCAGTACTTC
-	TRBJ1-6	TRBV6-1	-	CASGAKQYYNSPLHF	TGTGCCAGCGGTGCCAAACAGTACTATAATTCACCCCTCCACTTT